This T cell receptor (beta chain) is from a study of cytomegalovirus exposure and HLA in healthy donors. Whole-study context: Early released data comprised around 79 million unique TCRs from HLA-typed donors. Findings and limits, study-wide: Investigators reported over 150 TCR beta chains as tied to cytomegalovirus. Analysis was carried out at a later point, and it linked a missense DCLRE1C variant to TCR beta V- and J-gene trimming. Confirmation in vitro established that a few CMV-associated chains were specific for CMV antigens.

Trimming cost V 1 base and J 5 bases; bases outside gene matches: 4. The CDR3 extends over 15 amino acids. The germline V gene encodes CDR1 SGHTA and CDR2 FQGNSA. In the PCR, 60 Vbeta and 13 Jbeta primers were used. The protocol was immunoSEQ multiplex PCR, while the TCRdb copy is restricted to in-frame clones and leaves out a portion. The table records around 190,000 clones, about 80% of them present only once. Notes on this clone: Its matching antigen is unknown.

The sequence came from a woman between 35 and 50 years old in good health and CMV-seronegative. V and J are TRBV7-2 and TRBJ1-5; 8 bases agree with TRBD1. Specimen: PBMCs. CDR3 residues: CASSLGQGPHQPQHF. The DNA for the CDR3 is TGTGCCAGCAGCTTAGGACAGGGGCCCCATCAGCCCCAGCATTTT.